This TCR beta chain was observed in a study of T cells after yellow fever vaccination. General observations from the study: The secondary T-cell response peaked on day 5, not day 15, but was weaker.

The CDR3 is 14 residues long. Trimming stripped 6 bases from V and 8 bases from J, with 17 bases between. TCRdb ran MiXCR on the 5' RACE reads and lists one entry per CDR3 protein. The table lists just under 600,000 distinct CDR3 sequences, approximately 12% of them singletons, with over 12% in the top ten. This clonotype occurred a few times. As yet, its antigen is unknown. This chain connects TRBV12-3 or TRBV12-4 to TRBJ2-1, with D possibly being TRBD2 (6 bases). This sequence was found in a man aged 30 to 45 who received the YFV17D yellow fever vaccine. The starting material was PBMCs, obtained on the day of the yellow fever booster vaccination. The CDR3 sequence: CASRGDSPVHEQFF. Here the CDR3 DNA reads TGTGCCAGCAGGGGGGACTCCCCGGTCCATGAGCAGTTCTTC.